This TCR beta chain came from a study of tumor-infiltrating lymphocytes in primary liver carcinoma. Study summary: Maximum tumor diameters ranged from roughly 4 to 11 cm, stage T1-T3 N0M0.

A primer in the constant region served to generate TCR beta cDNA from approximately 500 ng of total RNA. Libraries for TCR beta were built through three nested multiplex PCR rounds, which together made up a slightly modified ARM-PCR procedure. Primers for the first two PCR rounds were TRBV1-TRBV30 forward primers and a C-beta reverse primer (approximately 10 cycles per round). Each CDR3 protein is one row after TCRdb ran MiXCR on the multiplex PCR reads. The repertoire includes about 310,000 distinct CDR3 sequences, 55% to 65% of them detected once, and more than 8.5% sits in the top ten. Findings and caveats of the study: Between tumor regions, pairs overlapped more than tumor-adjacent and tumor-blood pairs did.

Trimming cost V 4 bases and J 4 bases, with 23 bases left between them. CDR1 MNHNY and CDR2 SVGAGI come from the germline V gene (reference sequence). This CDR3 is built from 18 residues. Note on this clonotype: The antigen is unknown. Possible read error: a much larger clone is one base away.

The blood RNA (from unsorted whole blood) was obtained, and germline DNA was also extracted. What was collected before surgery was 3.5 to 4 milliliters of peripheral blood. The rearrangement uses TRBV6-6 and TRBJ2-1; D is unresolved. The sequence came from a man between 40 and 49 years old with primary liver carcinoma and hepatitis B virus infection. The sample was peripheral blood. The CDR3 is CASSSPLTHRGPYNEQFF. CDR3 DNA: TGTGCCAGCAGTTCCCCGCTCACGCACAGAGGTCCGTACAATGAGCAGTTCTTC.